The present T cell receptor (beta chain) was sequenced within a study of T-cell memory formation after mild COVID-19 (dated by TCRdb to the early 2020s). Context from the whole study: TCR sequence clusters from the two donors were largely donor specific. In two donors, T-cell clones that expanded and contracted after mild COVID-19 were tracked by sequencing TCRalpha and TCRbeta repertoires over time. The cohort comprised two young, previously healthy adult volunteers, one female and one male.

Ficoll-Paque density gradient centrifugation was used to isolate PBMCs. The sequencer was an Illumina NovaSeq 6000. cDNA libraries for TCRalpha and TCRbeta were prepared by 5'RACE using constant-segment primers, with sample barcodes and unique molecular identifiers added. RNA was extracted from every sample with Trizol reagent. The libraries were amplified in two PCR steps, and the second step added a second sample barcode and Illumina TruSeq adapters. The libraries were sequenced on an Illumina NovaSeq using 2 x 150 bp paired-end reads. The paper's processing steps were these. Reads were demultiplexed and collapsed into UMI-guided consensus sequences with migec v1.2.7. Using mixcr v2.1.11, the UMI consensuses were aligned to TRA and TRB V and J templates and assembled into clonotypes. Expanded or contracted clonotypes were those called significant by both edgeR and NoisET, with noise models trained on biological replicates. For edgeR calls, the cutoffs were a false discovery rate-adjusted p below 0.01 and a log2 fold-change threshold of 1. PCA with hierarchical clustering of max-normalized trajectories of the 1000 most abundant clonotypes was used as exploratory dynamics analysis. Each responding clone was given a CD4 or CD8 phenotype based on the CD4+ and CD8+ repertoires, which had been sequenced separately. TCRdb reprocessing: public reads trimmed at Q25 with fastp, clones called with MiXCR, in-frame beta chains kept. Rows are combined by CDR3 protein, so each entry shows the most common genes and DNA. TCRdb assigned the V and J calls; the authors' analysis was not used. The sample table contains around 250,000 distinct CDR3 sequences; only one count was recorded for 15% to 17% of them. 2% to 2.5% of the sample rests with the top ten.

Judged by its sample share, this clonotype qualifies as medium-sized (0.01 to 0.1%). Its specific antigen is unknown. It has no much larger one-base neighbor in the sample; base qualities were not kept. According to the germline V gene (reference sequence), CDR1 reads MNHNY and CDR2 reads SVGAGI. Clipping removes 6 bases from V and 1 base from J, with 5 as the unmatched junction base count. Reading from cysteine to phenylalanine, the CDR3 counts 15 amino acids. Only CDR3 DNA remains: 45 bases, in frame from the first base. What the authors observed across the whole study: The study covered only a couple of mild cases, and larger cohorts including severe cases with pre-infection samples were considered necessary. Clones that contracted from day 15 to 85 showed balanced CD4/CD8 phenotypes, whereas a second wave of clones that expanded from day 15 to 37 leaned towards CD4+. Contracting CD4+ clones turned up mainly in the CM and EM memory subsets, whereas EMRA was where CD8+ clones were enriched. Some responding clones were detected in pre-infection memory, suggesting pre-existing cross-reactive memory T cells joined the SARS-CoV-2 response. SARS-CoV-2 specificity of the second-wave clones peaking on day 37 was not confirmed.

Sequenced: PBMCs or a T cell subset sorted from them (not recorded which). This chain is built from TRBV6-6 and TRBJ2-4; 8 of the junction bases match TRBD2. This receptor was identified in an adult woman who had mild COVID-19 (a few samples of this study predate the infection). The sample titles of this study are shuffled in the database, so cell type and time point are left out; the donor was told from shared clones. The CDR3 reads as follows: CASRRGEGAKNIQYF. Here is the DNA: TGTGCCAGCAGGCGGGGGGAAGGGGCCAAAAACATTCAGTACTTC.